The 29 T cell receptor beta chains below were found in one sample sequenced in a study of cytomegalovirus exposure and HLA in healthy donors. The PCR used 60 Vbeta and 13 Jbeta primers. Assay: immunoSEQ multiplex PCR; the TCRdb copy retains only in-frame clones and omits some. The sample holds over 90,000 clones, around 60% seen once. The specimen sequenced was PBMCs. Receptors were obtained from a woman aged 50 to 65 in good health and CMV-seronegative.

This chain uses TRBV6-6 with TRBJ1-1; TRBD1 is a possible D gene (6 bases). CDR3 length: 14 residues. Germline V gives CDR1 MNHNY, CDR2 SVGAGI (reference sequence). V shed 2 bases and J shed 1 base, with 8 bases lying between them. This CDR3 reads CASSYQQGNTEAFF. CDR3 bases: TGTGCCAGCAGTTACCAACAGGGGAACACTGAAGCTTTCTTT.

This chain connects TRBV19 to TRBJ2-5; 13 bases agree with TRBD2. After removal of 3 bases from V and 5 bases from J, the junction contained 18 bases not matched to a gene. The length of the CDR3 is 20 residues. Germline CDR1 reads LNHDA; CDR2 reads SQIVND (reference sequence). The CDR3, as DNA: TGTGCCAGTAGTATCCGGCCCCCTCTACTAGCGGGGGGGCCTAGGGAGACCCAGTACTTC. Encoded protein: CASSIRPPLLAGGPRETQYF.

This chain links TRBV7-9 with TRBJ2-7; 8 bases line up with TRBD1. This CDR3 spans 14 amino acids. Unmatched junction bases numbered 2, after V lost 1 base and J lost 3 bases. Germline lookup yields CDR1 SEHNR and CDR2 FQNEAQ (reference sequence). This CDR3 reads CASSLGQGLYEQYF. The CDR3 bases are TGTGCCAGCAGCTTAGGACAGGGGCTCTACGAGCAGTACTTC. Complete variable domain (other parts from reference TRBV7-9 and TRBJ2-7): DTGVSQNPRHKITKRGQNVTFRCDPISEHNRLYWYRQTLGQGPEFLTYFQNEAQLEKSRLLSDRFSAERPKGSFSTLEIQRTEQGDSAMYLCASSLGQGLYEQYFGPGTRLTVT.

The chain couples TRBV10-3 to TRBJ2-7, with D possibly matching TRBD1 (7 bases). This CDR3 has 13 amino acids. V was clipped by 9 bases and J by 7 bases, with 19 bases between them. Germline-derived CDR1 and CDR2 are ENHRY and SYGVKD. The CDR3 region has the DNA TGTGCCATAGGACAGGTCGCGGGGAGGGAGCAGTACTTC. Its protein is CAIGQVAGREQYF.

This sequence joins TRBV2 and TRBJ2-2, with D tentatively TRBD1 (6 bases). Germline V CDR1 and CDR2: SNHLY, FYNNEI. The CDR3 spans 14 residues. With 5 bases removed from V and 6 bases from J, the gap between germline ends came to 13 bases. This chain's CDR3 is CASSLDGTSGELFF. DNA of the CDR3: TGTGCCAGCAGTTTAGATGGGACATCCGGGGAGCTGTTTTTT.

The rearrangement joins TRBV5-6 to TRBJ2-1, with a possible D match to TRBD2 (6 bases). V was shortened by 4 bases and J by 15 bases, with 17 bases between the two germline ends. This CDR3 has 12 amino acids. Germline V gene sequence: CDR1 SGHDT, CDR2 YYEEEE. The CDR3 protein is CASSPGSWRAFF. CDR3 nucleotide sequence: TGTGCCAGCAGCCCCGGGAGTTGGCGTGCGTTCTTC.

The V and J genes are TRBV5-4 and TRBJ2-1; 8 positions match TRBD1. The CDR3 totals 15 residues. With 0 bases clipped from V and 2 bases from J, the junction kept 1 base outside the gene matches. Looked up from germline, CDR1 is SGHNT and CDR2 is YYREEE (reference sequence). The CDR3 coding sequence is TGTGCCAGCAGCTTGGCAGGGGGCGCCTACAATGAGCAGTTCTTC. Amino acid sequence: CASSLAGGAYNEQFF.

The chain combines TRBV6-6 with TRBJ2-2; the match to TRBD1 covers 9 bases. Trimming removed 7 bases from V and 5 bases from J; junction bases left unmatched: 11. Per germline, CDR1 MNHNY and CDR2 SVGAGI (reference sequence). This CDR3 has 16 amino acids. CDR3 sequence (DNA): TGTGCCAGCACGCCGGCCGGGACAGGGATAACCGGGGAGCTGTTTTTT. This gives the protein CASTPAGTGITGELFF.

This clone showed up just a few times. The rearrangement links TRBV19 to TRBJ2-1; 8 nucleotides agree with TRBD2. V was pared by 5 bases and J by 16 bases, with 19 bases of the junction left unmatched. Looked up from germline, CDR1 is LNHDA and CDR2 is SQIVND (reference sequence). This CDR3 region has 15 residues. Here the CDR3 reads CASSPRTSPNVWYFF. CDR3 DNA sequence: TGTGCCAGTAGTCCCAGGACTAGCCCGAACGTATGGTATTTCTTC.

The V call is TRBV19, the J call TRBJ1-5, with D possibly being TRBD1 (6 bases). V lost 5 bases, J lost 3 bases, and 11 bases lay in between. The germline V gene encodes CDR1 LNHDA and CDR2 SQIVND (reference sequence). The CDR3 runs 14 residues. The CDR3 DNA reads as TGTGCCAGTAGTTCACAGGGCTTCAATCAGCCCCAGCATTTT. It specifies CASSSQGFNQPQHF.

V usage is TRBV6-4 and J usage is TRBJ2-2; maybe TRBD1 (5 bases). Trimming shortened V by 6 bases and J by 5 bases, and 10 bases separated the two germline ends. Germline V gene lookup returns CDR1 MRHNA and CDR2 SNTAGT. The length of the CDR3 is 13 residues. CDR3 loop: CASRPGQTGELFF. The CDR3 DNA sequence: TGTGCCAGCAGGCCTGGACAAACCGGGGAGCTGTTTTTT.

The rearrangement links TRBV11-3 to TRBJ2-1; no clear D gene. The length of the CDR3 is 17 residues. Germline loops: CDR1 SGHNT, CDR2 YENEEA. With 1 base removed from V and 2 bases from J, the gap between germline ends came to 15 bases. The chain's CDR3 is CASSLAPRFTTYNEQFF. For the CDR3, the DNA is TGTGCCAGCAGCTTAGCGCCCAGGTTTACCACCTACAATGAGCAGTTCTTC. The full variable domain, with the rest looked up from reference TRBV11-3 and TRBJ2-1, is EAGVVQSPRYKIIEKKQPVAFWCNPISGHNTLYWYLQNLGQGPELLIRYENEEAVDDSQLPKDRFSAERLKGVDSTLKIQPAELGDSAVYLCASSLAPRFTTYNEQFFGPGTRLTVL.

The V call is TRBV28, the J call TRBJ1-1; D uncertain. The CDR3 runs 14 residues. V shed 2 bases and J shed 2 bases, with 9 bases lying between them. Germline V gives CDR1 MDHEN, CDR2 SYDVKM. CDR3 DNA sequence: TGTGCCAGCAGTTTAACCGGAGTTAACACTGAAGCTTTCTTT. Translation: CASSLTGVNTEAFF.

This clone appeared a few times. V is TRBV19 and J is TRBJ1-5; 8 bases map to TRBD1. J gave up 0 bases and V 6 bases, and 4 bases lay outside the gene matches. CDR3 length: 15 amino acids. Germline values: CDR1 LNHDA, CDR2 SQIVND (reference sequence). The CDR3 coding sequence is TGTGCCAGTAGGGGGGACAGGATTAGCAATCAGCCCCAGCATTTT. Encoded protein: CASRGDRISNQPQHF.

V is TRBV18 and J is TRBJ1-5; 8 nucleotides match TRBD1. J gave up 2 bases and V 3 bases, and 3 bases lay outside the gene matches. Germline V lookup: CDR1 KGHSH, CDR2 LQKENI. The CDR3 loop spans 15 amino acids. The CDR3 region is CASSPQGAGNQPQHF. CDR3 in DNA: TGTGCCAGCTCACCGCAGGGGGCAGGCAATCAGCCCCAGCATTTT.

The gene calls are TRBV5-1 and TRBJ2-1; 8 bases map to TRBD2. CDR1 is SGHRS and CDR2 is YFSETQ in the germline V gene. This CDR3 contains 14 residues. After removal of 4 bases from V and 5 bases from J, the junction contained 5 bases not matched to a gene. The CDR3 loop reads CASSTLAENNEQFF. In DNA, the CDR3 is TGCGCCAGCAGCACACTAGCGGAGAACAATGAGCAGTTCTTC.

This clone was counted between two and nine times. J is TRBJ1-1 and V is TRBV19; tentative D call: TRBD1 (6 bases). The ends were cut back, 9 bases at V and 4 bases at J, with 15 bases in the middle. Germline CDR1 is LNHDA and CDR2 is SQIVND (reference sequence). The CDR3 has 13 residues. As DNA, the CDR3 is TGTGCCAGCCACTACAGGGAGGGCACTGAAGCTTTCTTT. This sequence encodes CASHYREGTEAFF.

This clone was recorded a few times. This sequence joins TRBV27 and TRBJ1-2, with TRBD1 matching 8 bases. J was trimmed by 2 bases and V by 3 bases; bases with no gene match: 2. There are 14 residues in the CDR3. Germline-derived CDR1 and CDR2 are MNHEY and SMNVEV (reference sequence). CDR3 nucleotide sequence: TGTGCCAGCAGTTTGTACAGGGGGAACTATGGCTACACCTTC. It encodes CASSLYRGNYGYTF.

Only a few counts were recorded for this clone. J is TRBJ2-7 and V is TRBV7-2; TRBD1 agrees at 7 bases. Per the germline V gene, CDR1 is SGHTA and CDR2 is FQGNSA. V lost 7 bases and J lost 4; bases outside the gene matches: 10. The CDR3 runs to 14 residues. The chain's CDR3 is CASNLMTGPYEQYF. Here the CDR3 DNA reads TGTGCCAGCAACCTTATGACAGGGCCGTACGAGCAGTACTTC.

The rearrangement links TRBV12-5 to TRBJ1-3; no definite D call. V was trimmed by 0 bases and J by 0 bases, leaving 12 bases between them. Germline CDR1 is LGHNT and CDR2 is FRNRAP. CDR3 length: 17 amino acids. CDR3 region: CASGLVQPLSSGNTIYF. In nucleotides, the CDR3 is TGTGCTAGTGGTTTGGTACAGCCGTTGAGCTCTGGAAACACCATATATTTT.

CDR3 in DNA: TGCGCCAGCAGCGTAGGGTCACTAGCGGGAGGGCCTAGGGATGAGCAGTTCTTC. It is translated as CASSVGSLAGGPRDEQFF. V is TRBV5-1 and J is TRBJ2-1; 13 nucleotides agree with TRBD2. The germline gives CDR1 SGHRS, CDR2 YFSETQ. This CDR3 has 18 residues. J gave up 8 bases and V 4 bases, and 15 bases lay outside the gene matches.

The rearrangement joins TRBV7-2 to TRBJ2-3, with 8 nucleotides matching TRBD1. The CDR3 is made up of 14 amino acids. Germline V gene sequence: CDR1 SGHTA, CDR2 FQGNSA. V lost 5 bases to trimming and J lost 6 bases; unmatched junction nucleotides: 7. This chain's CDR3 is CASSEQGVGDTQYF. In DNA, the CDR3 is TGTGCCAGCAGCGAACAGGGGGTTGGGGATACGCAGTATTTT.

The chain links TRBV19 to TRBJ1-5, with D tentatively TRBD1 (6 bases). The V gene's germline CDR1 is LNHDA and CDR2 SQIVND (reference sequence). This CDR3 has 14 residues. Deletions cut 4 bases from V and 3 bases from J, with 10 bases between. Here the CDR3 DNA reads TGTGCCAGTAGTACTACAGGGTTCAATCAGCCCCAGCATTTT. Protein sequence: CASSTTGFNQPQHF.

The chain is built from TRBV11-3 and TRBJ2-7; 8 bases line up with TRBD1. Germline V gene sequence: CDR1 SGHNT, CDR2 YENEEA. J was trimmed by 6 bases and V by 5 bases; bases with no gene match: 6. There are 13 residues in the CDR3. CDR3 DNA: TGTGCCAGCAGCCAGGACAGGGCCCCCGAGCAGTACTTC. This sequence encodes CASSQDRAPEQYF. Supplemented by reference TRBV11-3 and TRBJ2-7, the full variable domain reads EAGVVQSPRYKIIEKKQPVAFWCNPISGHNTLYWYLQNLGQGPELLIRYENEEAVDDSQLPKDRFSAERLKGVDSTLKIQPAELGDSAVYLCASSQDRAPEQYFGPGTRLTVT.

This chain joins TRBV28 and TRBJ2-5; 7 bases line up with TRBD2. The length of the CDR3 is 14 residues. After removal of 8 bases from V and 4 bases from J, the junction contained 10 bases not matched to a gene. CDR1 MDHEN and CDR2 SYDVKM come from the germline V gene. In DNA form, the CDR3 reads TGTGCCAGCCGACCCGGACTAGTCGGAGAGACCCAGTACTTC. It translates to CASRPGLVGETQYF. The whole variable domain, filled in from reference TRBV28 and TRBJ2-5, reads DVKVTQSSRYLVKRTGEKVFLECVQDMDHENMFWYRQDPGLGLRLIYFSYDVKMKEKGDIPEGYSVSREKKERFSLILESASTNQTSMYLCASRPGLVGETQYFGPGTRLLVL.

The chain carries TRBV29-1 and TRBJ2-1, with 11 bases identical to TRBD2. Trimming cost V 8 bases and J 2 bases; bases outside gene matches: 8. Germline assignment: CDR1 SQVTM and CDR2 ANQGSEA. This CDR3 comprises 15 residues. The CDR3 sequence: CSSRSGGATYNEQFF. CDR3 nucleotide sequence: TGCAGCTCCCGTAGCGGGGGGGCCACCTACAATGAGCAGTTCTTC.

This clone turned up a few times. The rearrangement uses TRBV6-5 and TRBJ1-5, with D tentatively TRBD1 (6 bases). The germline V gene encodes CDR1 MNHEY and CDR2 SVGAGI. The CDR3 contains 13 residues. V shed 4 bases and J shed 7 bases, with 11 bases lying between them. CDR3 residues: CASSFGQTQPQHF. CDR3 DNA: TGTGCCAGCAGTTTTGGACAGACGCAGCCCCAGCATTTT.

CDR3 sequence (DNA): TGTGCCAGCTCGCTAAGGGGTTTTGATTCACCCCTCCACTTT. Translated: CASSLRGFDSPLHF. The chain uses TRBV7-2 and TRBJ1-6; possible D gene TRBD1, 5 bases. The CDR3 consists of 14 residues. Trimming shortened V by 8 bases and J by 8 bases, and 16 bases separated the two germline ends. The germline V gene encodes CDR1 SGHTA and CDR2 FQGNSA.

This chain joins TRBV6-1 and TRBJ1-1, with TRBD1 identical over 8 bases. V dropped 6 bases and J dropped 4; count of bases not matched to a gene: 4. The CDR3 is 13 amino acids. Germline values: CDR1 MNHNS, CDR2 SASEGT. CDR3 amino acids: CASRLTGGTEAFF. The CDR3 DNA reads TGTGCCAGCAGACTAACAGGGGGCACTGAAGCTTTCTTT.